This TCR beta chain was profiled in a study of post-analysis software for immune sequencing data. Broader study findings: Roughly five TRBV segments appeared more often in patients than in controls, and TRBV5-6, TRBV5-1 and TRBV20-1 were among these.

Sequencing libraries made from TCR beta cDNA carried unique molecular identifiers. TCRdb re-called the PCR reads through MiXCR, storing one row per CDR3 protein. Of 250,000 to 300,000 distinct CDR3 sequences listed, 36% are singletons. Germline loops: CDR1 SQVTM, CDR2 ANQGSEA. The CDR3 has 14 amino acids. With V trimmed by 7 bases and J by 5 bases, 12 bases remained unmatched. This clonotype was found a few times. Its target is not known. V is TRBV29-1 and J is TRBJ2-5; 8 nucleotides agree with TRBD2. The sample consisted of blood. The clonotype originates from a girl aged 5 to 17 with multiple sclerosis. The CDR3, as DNA: TGCAGCGCCCGAAGTCGGGGGGGTTGGGAGACCCAGTACTTC. This translates into CSARSRGGWETQYF.